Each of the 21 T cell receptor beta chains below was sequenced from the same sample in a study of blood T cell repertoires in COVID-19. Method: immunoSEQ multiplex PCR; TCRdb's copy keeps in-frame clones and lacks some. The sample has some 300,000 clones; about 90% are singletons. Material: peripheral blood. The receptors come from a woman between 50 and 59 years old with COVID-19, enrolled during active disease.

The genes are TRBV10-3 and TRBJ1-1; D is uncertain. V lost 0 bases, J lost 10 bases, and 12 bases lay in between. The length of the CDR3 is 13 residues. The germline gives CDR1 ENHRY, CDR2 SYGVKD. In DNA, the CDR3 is TGTGCCATCAGTGAGTCCGGGAATTGGGGAGCTTTCTTT. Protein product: CAISESGNWGAFF.

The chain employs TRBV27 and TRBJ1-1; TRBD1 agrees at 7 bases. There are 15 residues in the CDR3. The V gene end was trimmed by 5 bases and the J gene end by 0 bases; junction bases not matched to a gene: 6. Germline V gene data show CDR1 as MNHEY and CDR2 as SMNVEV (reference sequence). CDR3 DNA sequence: TGTGCCAGCAGTGACAAGACAGGGTTGAACACTGAAGCTTTCTTT. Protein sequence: CASSDKTGLNTEAFF.

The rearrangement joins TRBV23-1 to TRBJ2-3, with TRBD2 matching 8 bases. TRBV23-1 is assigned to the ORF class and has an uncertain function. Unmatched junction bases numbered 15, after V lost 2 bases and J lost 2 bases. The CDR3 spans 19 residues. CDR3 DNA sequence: TGCGCCAGCAGTCAAGGGCTAGCGGGTCGAAATCCTGTCACAGATACGCAGTATTTT. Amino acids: CASSQGLAGRNPVTDTQYF.

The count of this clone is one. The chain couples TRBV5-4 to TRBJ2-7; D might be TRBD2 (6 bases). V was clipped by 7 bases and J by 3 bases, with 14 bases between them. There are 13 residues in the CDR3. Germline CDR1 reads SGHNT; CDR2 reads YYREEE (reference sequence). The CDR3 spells CASFSLGGYEQYF. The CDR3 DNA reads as TGTGCCAGCTTTTCGCTGGGGGGCTACGAGCAGTACTTC.

The DNA for the CDR3 is TGTGCCAGCAGATATACAGGGAGTAATAATGAAAAACTGTTTTTT. Translation: CASRYTGSNNEKLFF. This chain uses TRBV6-5 with TRBJ1-4, with D perhaps matching TRBD1 (6 bases). The length of the CDR3 is 15 residues. CDR1 MNHEY and CDR2 SVGAGI come from the germline V gene. Trimming removed 6 bases at V and 4 bases at J, with 15 bases between.

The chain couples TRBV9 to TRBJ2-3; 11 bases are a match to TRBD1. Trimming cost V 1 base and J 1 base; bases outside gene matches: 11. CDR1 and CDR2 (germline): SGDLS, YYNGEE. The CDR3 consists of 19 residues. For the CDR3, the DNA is TGTGCCAGCAGCGTAAGGGAGGACAGGGGGCGCCGGGGCACAGATACGCAGTATTTT. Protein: CASSVREDRGRRGTDTQYF.

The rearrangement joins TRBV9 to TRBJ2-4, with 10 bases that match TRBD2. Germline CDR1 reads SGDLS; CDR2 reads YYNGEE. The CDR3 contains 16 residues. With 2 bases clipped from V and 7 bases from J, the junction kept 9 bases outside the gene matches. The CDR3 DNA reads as TGTGCCAGCAGCGTTTCCGCTAGCGGGAGAGTCAACATTCAGTACTTC. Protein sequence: CASSVSASGRVNIQYF. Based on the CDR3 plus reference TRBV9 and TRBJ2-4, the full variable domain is DSGVTQTPKHLITATGQRVTLRCSPRSGDLSVYWYQQSLDQGLQFLIQYYNGEERAKGNILERFSAQQFPDLHSELNLSSLELGDSALYFCASSVSASGRVNIQYFGAGTRLSVL.

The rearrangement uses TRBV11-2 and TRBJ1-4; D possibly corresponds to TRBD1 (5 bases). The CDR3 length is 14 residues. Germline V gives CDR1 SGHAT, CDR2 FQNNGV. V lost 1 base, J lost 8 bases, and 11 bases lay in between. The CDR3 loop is CASSLVAGSEKLFF. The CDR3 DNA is TGTGCCAGCAGCTTAGTGGCAGGGTCCGAAAAACTGTTTTTT. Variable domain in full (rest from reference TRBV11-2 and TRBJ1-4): EAGVAQSPRYKIIEKRQSVAFWCNPISGHATLYWYQQILGQGPKLLIQFQNNGVVDDSQLPKDRFSAERLKGVDSTLKIQPAKLEDSAVYLCASSLVAGSEKLFFGSGTQLSVL.

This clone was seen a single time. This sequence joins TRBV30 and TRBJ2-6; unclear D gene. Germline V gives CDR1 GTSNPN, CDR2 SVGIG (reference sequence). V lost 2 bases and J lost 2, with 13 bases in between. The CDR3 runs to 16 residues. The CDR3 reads CAWSSGFPPGANVLTF. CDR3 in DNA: TGTGCCTGGAGTTCGGGTTTTCCTCCTGGGGCCAACGTCCTGACTTTC.

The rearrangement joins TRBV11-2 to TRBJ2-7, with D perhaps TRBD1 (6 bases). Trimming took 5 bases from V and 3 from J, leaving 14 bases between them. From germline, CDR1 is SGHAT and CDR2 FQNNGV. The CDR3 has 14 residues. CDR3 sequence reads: CASSLRQDYYEQYF. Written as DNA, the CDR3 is TGTGCCAGCAGCCTGAGACAGGATTACTACGAGCAGTACTTC.

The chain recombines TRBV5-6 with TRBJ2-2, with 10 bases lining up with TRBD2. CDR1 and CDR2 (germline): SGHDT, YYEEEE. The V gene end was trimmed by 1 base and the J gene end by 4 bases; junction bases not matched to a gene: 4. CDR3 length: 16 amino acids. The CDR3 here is CASSLRGLARTGELFF. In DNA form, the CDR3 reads TGTGCCAGCAGCTTGCGGGGACTAGCGCGCACCGGGGAGCTGTTTTTT.

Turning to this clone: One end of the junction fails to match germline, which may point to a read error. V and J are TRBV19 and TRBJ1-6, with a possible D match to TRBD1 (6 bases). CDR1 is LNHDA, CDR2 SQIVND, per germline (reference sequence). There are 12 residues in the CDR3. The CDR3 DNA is TGTGCCAGTAGTGTCCCGGGACAACGTTTGAACTTT. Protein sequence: CASSVPGQRLNF.

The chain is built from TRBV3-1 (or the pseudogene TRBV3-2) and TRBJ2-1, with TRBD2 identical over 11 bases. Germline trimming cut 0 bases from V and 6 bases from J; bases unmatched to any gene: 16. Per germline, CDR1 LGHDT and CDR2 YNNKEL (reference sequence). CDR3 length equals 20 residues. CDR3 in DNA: TGTGCCAGCAGCCAAGATAGGGGATGGATAGCGGGAGGGTCGGGCAATGAGCAGTTCTTC. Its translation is CASSQDRGWIAGGSGNEQFF.

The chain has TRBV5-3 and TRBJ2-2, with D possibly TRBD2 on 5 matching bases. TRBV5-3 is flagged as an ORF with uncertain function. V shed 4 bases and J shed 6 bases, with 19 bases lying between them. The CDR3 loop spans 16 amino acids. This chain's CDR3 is CARSLPDCLPPGELFF. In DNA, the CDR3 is TGTGCCAGAAGCCTACCGGACTGTCTACCACCCGGGGAGCTGTTTTTT.

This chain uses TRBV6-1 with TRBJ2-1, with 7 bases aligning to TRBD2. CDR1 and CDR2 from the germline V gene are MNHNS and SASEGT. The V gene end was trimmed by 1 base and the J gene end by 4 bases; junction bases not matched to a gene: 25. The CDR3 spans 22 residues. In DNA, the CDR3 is TGTGCCAGCAGTGAAGTGGGGCCGTGGCTCTCCCCCGGACTAGACCGTTACAATGAGCAGTTCTTC. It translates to CASSEVGPWLSPGLDRYNEQFF.

CDR3 sequence: CASRYQGSHNEQFF. The CDR3 bases are TGTGCCAGCAGGTACCAGGGGTCCCACAATGAGCAGTTCTTC. The chain carries TRBV27 and TRBJ2-1; a possible D gene is TRBD1 (6 bases). There are 14 residues in the CDR3. With 6 bases removed from V and 5 bases from J, the gap between germline ends came to 14 bases. CDR1 MNHEY and CDR2 SMNVEV come from the germline V gene (reference sequence).

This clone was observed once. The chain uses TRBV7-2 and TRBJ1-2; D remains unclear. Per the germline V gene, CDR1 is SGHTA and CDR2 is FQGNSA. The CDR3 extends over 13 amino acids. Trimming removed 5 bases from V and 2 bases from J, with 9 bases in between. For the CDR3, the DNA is TGTGCCAGCAGCCGAACAAACAACTATGGCTACACCTTC. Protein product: CASSRTNNYGYTF.

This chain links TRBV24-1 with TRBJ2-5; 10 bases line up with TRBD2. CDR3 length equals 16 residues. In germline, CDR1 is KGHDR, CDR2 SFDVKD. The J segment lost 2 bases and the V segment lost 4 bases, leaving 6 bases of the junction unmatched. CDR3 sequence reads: CATSDRLAGVQETQYF. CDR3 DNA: TGTGCCACCAGTGACAGACTAGCGGGCGTACAAGAGACCCAGTACTTC.

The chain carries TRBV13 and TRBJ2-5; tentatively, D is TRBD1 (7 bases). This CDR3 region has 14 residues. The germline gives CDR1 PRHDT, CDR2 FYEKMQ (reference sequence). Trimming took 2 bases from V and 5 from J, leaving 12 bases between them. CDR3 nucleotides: TGTGCCAGCAGCTTACTGGCAGGGGGGGAGACCCAGTACTTC. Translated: CASSLLAGGETQYF.

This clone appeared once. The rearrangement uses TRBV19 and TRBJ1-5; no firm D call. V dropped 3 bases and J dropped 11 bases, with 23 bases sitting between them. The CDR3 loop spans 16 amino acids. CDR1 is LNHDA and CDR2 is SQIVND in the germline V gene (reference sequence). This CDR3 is CASSILRDVRFPSQHF. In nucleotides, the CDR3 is TGTGCCAGTAGTATCTTGAGGGATGTCAGGTTCCCGTCCCAGCATTTT.

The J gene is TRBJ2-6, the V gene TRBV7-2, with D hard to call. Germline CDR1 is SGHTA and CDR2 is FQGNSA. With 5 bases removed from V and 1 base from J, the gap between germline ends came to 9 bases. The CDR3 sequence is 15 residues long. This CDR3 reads CASSPRGSGANVLTF. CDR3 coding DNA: TGTGCCAGCAGCCCCCGCGGATCTGGGGCCAACGTCCTGACTTTC.